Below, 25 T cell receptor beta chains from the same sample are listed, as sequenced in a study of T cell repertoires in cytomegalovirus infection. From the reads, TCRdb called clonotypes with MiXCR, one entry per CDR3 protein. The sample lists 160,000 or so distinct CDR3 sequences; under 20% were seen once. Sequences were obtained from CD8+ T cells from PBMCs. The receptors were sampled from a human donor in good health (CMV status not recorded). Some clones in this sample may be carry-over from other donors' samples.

As DNA, the CDR3 is TGTGCCAGCAGAGATCCGGGACAGGGTCATTCCTACGAGCAGTACTTC. Translating it yields CASRDPGQGHSYEQYF. The chain combines TRBV7-9 with TRBJ2-7; 9 bases are shared with TRBD1. The CDR3 is made up of 16 amino acids. Germline assignment: CDR1 SEHNR and CDR2 FQNEAQ (reference sequence). Trimming cost V 6 bases and J 1 base; bases outside gene matches: 10.

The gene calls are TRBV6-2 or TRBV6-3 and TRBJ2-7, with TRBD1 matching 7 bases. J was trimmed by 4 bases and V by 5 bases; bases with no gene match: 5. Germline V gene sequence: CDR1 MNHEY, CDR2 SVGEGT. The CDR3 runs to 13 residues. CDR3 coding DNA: TGTGCCAGCAGTCACGGGACAGTTTACGAGCAGTACTTC. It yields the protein CASSHGTVYEQYF.

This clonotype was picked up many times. CDR3 region: CASSLEGYANEQFF. In nucleotides, the CDR3 is TGTGCCAGCAGCTTGGAGGGGTACGCCAATGAGCAGTTCTTC. The chain employs TRBV7-2 and TRBJ2-1, with D perhaps matching TRBD2 (6 bases). This CDR3 spans 14 amino acids. Germline loops: CDR1 SGHTA, CDR2 FQGNSA. Trimming left V 3 bases short and J 6 bases short, with 12 bases between. The full variable domain, rest sourced from reference TRBV7-2 and TRBJ2-1, is GAGVSQSPSNKVTEKGKDVELRCDPISGHTALYWYRQSLGQGLEFLIYFQGNSAPDKSGLPSDRFSAERTGGSVSTLTIQRTQQEDSAVYLCASSLEGYANEQFFGPGTRLTVL.

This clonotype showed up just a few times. This CDR3 is CASSTKWGLYEQYF. The CDR3 coding sequence is TGTGCCAGCAGTACCAAATGGGGGCTCTACGAGCAGTACTTC. The rearrangement links TRBV27 to TRBJ2-7; D might be TRBD1 (6 bases). CDR3 size: 14 residues. Germline CDR1 and CDR2: MNHEY and SMNVEV (reference sequence). The ends were cut back, 5 bases at V and 3 bases at J, with 14 bases in the middle.

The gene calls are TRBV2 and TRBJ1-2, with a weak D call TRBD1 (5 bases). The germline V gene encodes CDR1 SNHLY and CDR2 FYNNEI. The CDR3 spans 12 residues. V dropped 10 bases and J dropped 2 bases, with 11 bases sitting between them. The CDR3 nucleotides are TGTGCCATTTGGAGGGGAAACTATGGCTACACCTTC. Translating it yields CAIWRGNYGYTF.

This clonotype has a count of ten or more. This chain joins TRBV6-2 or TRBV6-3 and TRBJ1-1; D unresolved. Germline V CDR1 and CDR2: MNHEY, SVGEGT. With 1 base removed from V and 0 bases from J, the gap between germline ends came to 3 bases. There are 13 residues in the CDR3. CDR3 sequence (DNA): TGTGCCAGCAGTTACTGGTTGAACACTGAAGCTTTCTTT. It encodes CASSYWLNTEAFF.

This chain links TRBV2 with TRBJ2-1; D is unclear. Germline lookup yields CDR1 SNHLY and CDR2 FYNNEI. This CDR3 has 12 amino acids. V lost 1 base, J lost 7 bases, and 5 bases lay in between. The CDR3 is CASSEESNEQFF. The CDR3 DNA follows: TGTGCCAGCAGTGAAGAAAGTAATGAGCAGTTCTTC.

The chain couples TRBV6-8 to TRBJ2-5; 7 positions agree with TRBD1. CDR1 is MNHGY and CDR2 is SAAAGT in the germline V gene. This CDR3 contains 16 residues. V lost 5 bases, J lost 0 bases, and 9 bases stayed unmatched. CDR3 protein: CASSPGTALYQETQYF. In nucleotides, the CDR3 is TGTGCCAGCAGTCCAGGGACAGCTCTGTACCAAGAGACCCAGTACTTC.

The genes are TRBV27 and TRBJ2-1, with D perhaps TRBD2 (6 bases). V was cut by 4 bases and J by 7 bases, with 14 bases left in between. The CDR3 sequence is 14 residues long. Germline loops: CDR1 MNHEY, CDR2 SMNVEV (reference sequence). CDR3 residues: CASSSGGIWNEQFF. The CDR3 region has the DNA TGTGCCAGCAGTTCTGGCGGGATTTGGAATGAGCAGTTCTTC.

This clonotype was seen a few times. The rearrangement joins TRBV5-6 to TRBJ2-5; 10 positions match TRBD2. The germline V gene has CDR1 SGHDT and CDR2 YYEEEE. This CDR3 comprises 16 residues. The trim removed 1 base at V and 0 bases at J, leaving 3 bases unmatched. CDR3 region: CASSLRTSGYQETQYF. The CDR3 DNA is TGTGCCAGCAGCTTGAGGACTAGCGGTTACCAAGAGACCCAGTACTTC.

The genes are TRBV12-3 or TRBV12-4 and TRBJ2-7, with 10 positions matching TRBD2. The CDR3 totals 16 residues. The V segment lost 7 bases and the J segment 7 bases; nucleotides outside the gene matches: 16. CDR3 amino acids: CASTGTGTSETGEQYF. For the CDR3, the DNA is TGTGCCAGCACCGGCACCGGGACTAGCGAGACGGGTGAGCAGTACTTC.

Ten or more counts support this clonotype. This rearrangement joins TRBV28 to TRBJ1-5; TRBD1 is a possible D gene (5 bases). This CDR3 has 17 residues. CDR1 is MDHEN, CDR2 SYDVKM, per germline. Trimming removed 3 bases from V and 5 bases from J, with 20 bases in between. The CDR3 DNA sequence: TGTGCCAGCAGTTTCGAGGACACTCAAATCCATGATCAGCCCCAGCATTTT. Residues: CASSFEDTQIHDQPQHF.

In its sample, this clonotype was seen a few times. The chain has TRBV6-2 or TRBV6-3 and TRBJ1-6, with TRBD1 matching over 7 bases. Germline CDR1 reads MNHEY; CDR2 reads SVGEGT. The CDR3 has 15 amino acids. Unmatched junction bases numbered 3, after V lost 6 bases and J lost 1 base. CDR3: CASSPTGSYNSPLHF. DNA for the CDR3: TGTGCCAGCAGCCCGACAGGGTCCTATAATTCACCCCTCCACTTT.

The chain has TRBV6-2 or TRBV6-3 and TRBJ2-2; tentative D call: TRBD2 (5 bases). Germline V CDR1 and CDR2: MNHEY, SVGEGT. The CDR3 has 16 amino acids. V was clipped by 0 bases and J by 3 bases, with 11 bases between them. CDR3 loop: CASSYSRRVDTGELFF. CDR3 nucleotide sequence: TGTGCCAGCAGTTACTCGAGGCGGGTTGACACCGGGGAGCTGTTTTTT.

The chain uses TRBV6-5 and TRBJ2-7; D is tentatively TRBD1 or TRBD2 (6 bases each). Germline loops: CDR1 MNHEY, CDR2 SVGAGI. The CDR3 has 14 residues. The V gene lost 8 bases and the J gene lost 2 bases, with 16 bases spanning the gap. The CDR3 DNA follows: TGTGCCAGCTCTGAGGAGGGGGGTCCCTACGAGCAGTACTTC. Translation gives CASSEEGGPYEQYF.

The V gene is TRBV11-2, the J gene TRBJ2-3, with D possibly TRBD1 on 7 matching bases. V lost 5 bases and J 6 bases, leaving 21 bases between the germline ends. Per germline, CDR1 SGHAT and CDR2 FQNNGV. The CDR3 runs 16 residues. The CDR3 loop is CASSPPPRRGRDTQYF. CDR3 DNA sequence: TGTGCCAGCAGCCCTCCCCCCCGCAGGGGGAGGGATACGCAGTATTTT. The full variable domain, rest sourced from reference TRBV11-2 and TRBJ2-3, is EAGVAQSPRYKIIEKRQSVAFWCNPISGHATLYWYQQILGQGPKLLIQFQNNGVVDDSQLPKDRFSAERLKGVDSTLKIQPAKLEDSAVYLCASSPPPRRGRDTQYFGPGTRLTVL.

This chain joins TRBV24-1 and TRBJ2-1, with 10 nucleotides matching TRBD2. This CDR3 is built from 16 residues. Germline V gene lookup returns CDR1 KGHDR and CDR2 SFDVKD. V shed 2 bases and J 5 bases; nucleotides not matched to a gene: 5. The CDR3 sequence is CATSDYSGRPNNEQFF. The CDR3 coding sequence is TGTGCCACCAGTGATTATAGCGGGAGGCCCAACAATGAGCAGTTCTTC.

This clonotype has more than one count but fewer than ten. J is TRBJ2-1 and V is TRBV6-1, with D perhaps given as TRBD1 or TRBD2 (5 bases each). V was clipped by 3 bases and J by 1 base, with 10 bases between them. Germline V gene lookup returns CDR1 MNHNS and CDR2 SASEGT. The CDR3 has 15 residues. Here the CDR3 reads CASSDDGASYNEQFF. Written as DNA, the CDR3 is TGTGCCAGCAGTGATGACGGGGCTTCCTACAATGAGCAGTTCTTC.

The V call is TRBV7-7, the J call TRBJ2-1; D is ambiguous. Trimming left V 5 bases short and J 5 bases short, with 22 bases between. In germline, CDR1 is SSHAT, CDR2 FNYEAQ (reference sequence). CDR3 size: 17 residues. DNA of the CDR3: TGTGCCAGCAGCCCCCTCTTAGGTAGGCGGTATGACAATGAGCAGTTCTTC. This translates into CASSPLLGRRYDNEQFF.

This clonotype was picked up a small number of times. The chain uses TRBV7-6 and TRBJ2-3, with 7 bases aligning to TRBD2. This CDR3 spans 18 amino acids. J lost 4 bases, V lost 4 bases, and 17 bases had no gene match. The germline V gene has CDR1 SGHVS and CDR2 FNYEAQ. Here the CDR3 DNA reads TGTGCCAGCAGCTCCCCCGTCGTGACTAGCTCCAGCCCAGATACGCAGTATTTT. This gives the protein CASSSPVVTSSSPDTQYF.

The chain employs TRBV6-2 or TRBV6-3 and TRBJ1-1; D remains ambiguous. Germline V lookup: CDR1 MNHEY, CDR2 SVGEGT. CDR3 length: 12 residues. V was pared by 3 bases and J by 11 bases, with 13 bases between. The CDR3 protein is CASSYSRREAFF. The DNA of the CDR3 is TGTGCCAGCAGTTATTCGAGGCGGGAGGCTTTCTTT.

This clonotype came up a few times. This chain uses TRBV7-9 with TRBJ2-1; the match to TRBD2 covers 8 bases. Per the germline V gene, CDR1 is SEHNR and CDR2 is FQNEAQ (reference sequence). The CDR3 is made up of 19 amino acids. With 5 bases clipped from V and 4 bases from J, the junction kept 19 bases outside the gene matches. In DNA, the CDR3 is TGTGCCAGCAGCCCCCCCGGGAGTCAAGAGGGGACTAGATACAATGAGCAGTTCTTC. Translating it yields CASSPPGSQEGTRYNEQFF.

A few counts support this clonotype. CDR3 protein: CSVEDWGSSYEQYF. The CDR3 DNA follows: TGCAGCGTTGAAGATTGGGGGTCCTCCTACGAGCAGTACTTC. This chain joins TRBV29-1 and TRBJ2-7, with D possibly being TRBD1 or TRBD2 (5 bases each). The CDR3 extends over 14 amino acids. Germline CDR1 SQVTM, CDR2 ANQGSEA. The ends were cut back, 0 bases at V and 0 bases at J, with 9 bases in the middle.

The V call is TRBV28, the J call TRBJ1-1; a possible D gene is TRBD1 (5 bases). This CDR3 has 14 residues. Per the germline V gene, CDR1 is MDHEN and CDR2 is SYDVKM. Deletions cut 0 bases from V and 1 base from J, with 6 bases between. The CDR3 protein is CASSLWRGNTEAFF. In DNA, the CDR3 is TGTGCCAGCAGTTTATGGAGGGGGAACACTGAAGCTTTCTTT.

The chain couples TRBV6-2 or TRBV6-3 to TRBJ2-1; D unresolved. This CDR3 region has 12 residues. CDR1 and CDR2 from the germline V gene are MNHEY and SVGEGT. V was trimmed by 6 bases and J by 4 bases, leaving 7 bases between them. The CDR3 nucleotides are TGTGCCAGCAGGGACGGATACAATGAGCAGTTCTTC. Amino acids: CASRDGYNEQFF.